Sequencing of this T cell receptor (beta chain) was carried out in a study of shared T cell receptors in the human thymus. CDR1 and CDR2 (germline): MNHEY, SVGAGI. Trimming shortened V by 8 bases and J by 6 bases, and 16 bases separated the two germline ends. The CDR3 totals 13 residues. The assay was immunoSEQ multiplex PCR, and TCRdb's table has in-frame clones only and misses some. Of roughly 660,000 clones listed, roughly 90% were seen once; the top ten hold 0.008% to 0.011%. The data were also submitted as part of a second study, on human thymus T cells. That work adds: Obtained as resections during corrective heart surgery, the thymus tissue was then studied.

The V gene is TRBV6-5, the J gene TRBJ1-1; D possibly corresponds to TRBD1 (6 bases). The sample taken for sequencing was thymocytes. The TCR comes from a boy in the first two years of life with a congenital heart defect. DNA for the CDR3: TGTGCCAGCGGACCTAACAGGGTAGCTGAAGCTTTCTTT. Its translation is CASGPNRVAEAFF.